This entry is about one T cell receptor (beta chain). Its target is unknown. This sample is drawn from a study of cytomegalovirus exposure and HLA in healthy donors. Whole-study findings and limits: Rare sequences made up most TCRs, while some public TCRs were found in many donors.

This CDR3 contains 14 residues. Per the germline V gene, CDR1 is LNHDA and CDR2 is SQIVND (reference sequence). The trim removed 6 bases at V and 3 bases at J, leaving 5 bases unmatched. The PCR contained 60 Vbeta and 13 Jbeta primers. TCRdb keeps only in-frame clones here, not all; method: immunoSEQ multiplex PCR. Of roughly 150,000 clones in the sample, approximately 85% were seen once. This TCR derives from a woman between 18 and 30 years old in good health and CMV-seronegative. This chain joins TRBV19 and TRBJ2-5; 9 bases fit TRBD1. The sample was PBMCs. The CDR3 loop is CASSSWDREETQYF. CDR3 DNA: TGTGCCAGTAGCAGCTGGGACAGGGAAGAGACCCAGTACTTC.